Described below is a single T cell receptor beta chain sequence and its context. What this receptor recognizes is not known. Per-base qualities were not stored, and no clone one base away is much larger. These data belong to a study of cytomegalovirus exposure and HLA in healthy donors (dated by TCRdb to the late 2010s). Turning to the overall study: An earlier analysis of about 530 of the donors reported under 300 Gb of sequence data and 117 million unique TCR beta sequences obtained from 150 million to 200 million T cells. An early release covering roughly 600 HLA-typed donors comprised approximately 300 gigabases of sequencing data and roughly 85 million unique TCR sequences. The genetic ancestry cluster associated with self-reported Caucasian donors included 70% to 85% of the roughly 390 genotyped donors. The aim of the study was to test whether cataloging public T cell receptors could identify signatures of past pathogen exposure. The T cell repertoires of about 700 subjects were profiled by immunosequencing and related to cytomegalovirus serostatus. A separate validation cohort of 100 to 150 different subjects was used in addition to the roughly 640-subject first cohort. To predict cytomegalovirus infection status, the study brought together high-throughput TCR immunosequencing, statistical association of individual TCRs with disease status, and machine learning. To study patterns of TCR occurrence, a later analysis re-analyzed previously published TCR beta repertoires from just over 650 donors and added high-resolution HLA genotyping. In the later analysis, no new phenotypic data were used to find candidate immune exposures; instead, reliance was placed on TCR beta sequences and their occurrence across donors. In an earlier analysis of a few hundred of the donors, high-throughput TCR beta sequencing was used to judge whether each TCR beta V gene segment behaved as functional or pseudogenic. Donor age, sex, ethnicity and CMV serostatus were compiled alongside the repertoire data. A later genetic analysis took genome-wide SNP genotypes for about three fifths of the roughly 700 donors and used that subset as a discovery cohort. Every repertoire in the discovery cohort had been generated on one and the same sequencing platform. Class I and class II HLA loci were covered by the typing at four-digit resolution. The number of typed donors differed by locus: about 620-640 for A, B, C, DRB1 and DQB1; roughly 510 for DQA1; fewer than 610 for DPA1; and 400 to 480 for DPB1. Roughly 5 DR-DQ haplotypes were treated as single units for association and clustering because of strong linkage in the cohort. On average, about 240,000 unique TCR beta nucleotide sequences were sequenced per donor among fewer than 500 genotyped donors of the cohort, with 15% to 20% of those sequences being non-productive.

The cohort consisted of 650 to 700 healthy bone marrow donors. At the time of sampling, all cohort members were nominally healthy, though unrecorded immune exposures were likely present. The donor was CMV seropositive and was included in the group of some 290 seropositive cohort members. A peripheral blood sample was provided by each donor, and peripheral blood mononuclear cells were used for TCR beta sequencing. Genomic DNA extraction from the blood cell samples was performed with the Qiagen DNeasy Blood Extraction Kit. Points the paper makes about the study in general: The only immune exposure information available for the cohort was CMV serostatus. While some public TCRs were present in many individuals, most TCR sequences turned up only very rarely across donors. Linkage disequilibrium might explain the correlated functional status among segregating V segments, but an unknown experimental factor could not be excluded. Because HLA typing was unavailable for some donors at each locus, only the typed subset was used in association tests. The presence/absence analyses assumed that sequencing depth was roughly uniform across donors, and that assumption may not be true. In a later analysis, several top co-occurrence clusters were reported to appear linked to parvovirus B19, influenza, CMV and Epstein-Barr virus. Only TCR beta chains were sequenced in this cohort, and the absence of alpha or paired-chain data limited detectable features. Three of the identified cytomegalovirus-associated TCR beta chains were confirmed in vitro to be specific for cytomegalovirus antigens. Approximately 18 rarely observed V segments, including chromosome 9 orphons, were excluded from the earlier analysis of about 500 of the donors because counts were too low. The study listed 150 to 200 TCR beta chains as associated with cytomegalovirus. Compared with equally common non-associated chains, HLA-associated TCR beta chains in a later analysis were more clonally expanded and had lower generation probabilities. An earlier analysis of around 600 of the donors showed that most TCR beta V segments appeared in productive rearrangements either about 87% or about 30% of the time, which broadly matched IMGT annotations. A further reported finding was that TCR beta sequences accurately predicted the HLA-A and HLA-B alleles for most subjects in the first cohort. In a later analysis, most CMV-associated TCR beta chains were found to appear HLA-restricted, with HLA associations seemingly driven largely by CMV exposure. When HLA alleles, especially DR and DQ, strongly co-occurred, attributing TCR associations to individual alleles was difficult. According to a later genetic analysis, donors in an Asian-associated ancestry cluster had fewer N-insertions in productive TCRs than the approximately 700-donor mean. A later genetic analysis associated a missense DCLRE1C variant with V-gene and J-gene trimming of TCR beta chains, and an independent cohort replicated the association. A cluster of highly shared sequence variants was judged likely to be a technical artifact of the sequencing pipeline. The 87-base-pair reads could not distinguish some IMGT-functional V segments, including TRBV6-2 and TRBV6-3, so those segments were excluded. In both the original and validation cohorts, the classifier was reported to diagnose cytomegalovirus status with high specificity and sensitivity. According to the authors, the approach could potentially be generalized to other disease states and immunological phenotypes. In a later analysis, the rate of TCR association differed among HLA loci, with DRB1 alleles having the most associated TCRs and HLA-C alleles having the fewest. In a later analysis, some 18,000 TCR beta sequences were associated with specific HLA alleles at a false discovery rate of 0.05.

A distance of 12 bases separates the germline ends of V and J, which lose 6 bases and 0 bases respectively. The germline V gene specifies SNHLY as CDR1 and FYNNEI as CDR2. Taken from cysteine to phenylalanine, the CDR3 has 16 residues. Only the CDR3 portion is preserved as DNA: 48 bases, with reading frame beginning at the first base. The method behind the library was the immunoSEQ multiplex PCR assay. The multiplex PCR relied on a mix of 60 forward primers for TCR Vbeta segments and 13 reverse primers for TCR Jbeta segments. A multiplex PCR assay on genomic DNA amplified the CDR3 region of rearranged TCR beta genes. The Illumina HiSeq System was used to sequence the amplified TCR beta libraries as 87-base-pair reads. The original methods were these. In a later analysis, tens of millions of unique TCR beta chains were counted across the 500 to 850 repertoires, and approximately 9.9 million of these chains were shared by at least two donors. Raw reads were error-corrected and collapsed into unique sequences by a nearest-neighbor algorithm in which closely related sequences were merged to remove PCR and sequencing errors. V, D and J gene segments were assigned by aligning CDR3 sequences to IMGT reference sequences. For a sequence to be retained, at least a six-nucleotide match to both a V gene segment and a J gene segment was required. Rearrangements were called productive when the CDR3 lacked stop codons and stayed in frame with V and J; all others were non-productive. CDR3 was defined according to IMGT convention as the region running from the second conserved V-encoded cysteine to the conserved J-encoded phenylalanine. The earlier analysis of about 640 of the donors excluded any sequence lacking an unambiguous match to a single V gene segment. In an earlier analysis of more than 500 of the donors, a V segment was called functional when productive rearrangements were above 56.7%, and segregating when the standard deviation between donors exceeded 5%. To diagnose cytomegalovirus status from the catalog of TCR beta chain sequences, a statistical classification framework was built. In a later analysis, TCR nucleotide sequences were compared against IMGT/GENE-DB human TR gene sequences so that V and J genes could be assigned. In a later analysis, CDR3 sequences and most-parsimonious VDJ recombination scenarios were assigned using the TCRdist pipeline. A later analysis defined each TCR beta chain by its CDR3 amino acid sequence plus V-gene family, and excluded reads lacking a unique V-gene family. In a later analysis, several hundred highly shared, low-generation-probability nucleotide sequences were removed to address suspected cross-contamination and a sequencing artifact. For each public chain, a later analysis derived a clonal expansion index from normalized ranks of inferred template counts within each repertoire. In a later analysis, generation probabilities were computed with a VDJ recombination model fitted to out-of-frame rearrangements, and the resulting probabilities were checked against IGoR. In a later analysis, TCR-TCR, TCR-HLA and TCR-CMV co-occurrence was scored with hypergeometric tests, and a repertoire-size bias correction was applied to TCR pairs. False discovery rates were estimated in a later analysis by permuting HLA or CMV assignments 20 times. In a later analysis, co-occurring TCRs were grouped using DBSCAN, and TCRdist sequence similarity was added for clustering within HLA-allele-positive subsets. For co-occurrence clustering, repertoires with fewer than 30,000 or more than 120,000 public chains were excluded, along with a handful of repertoires with anomalous nucleotide sharing. TCRdb's version of the immuneACCESS table is confined to in-frame rearrangements and falls short of the full clone set. An unresolved V gene accounts for under half of the shortfall where checked; the remainder is of unknown origin. V, J and clone size are those of that table, while D and trimming were read from the DNA. The sample contains 120,000 to 150,000 clones, approximately 78% of them found a single time. The ten most abundant clones make up around 3% of the sample.

The chain was built from TRBV2 and TRBJ2-6; TRBD1 could be the D gene, as 5 bases match. The source of this sequence is a man aged 40-49 years in good health and CMV-seropositive. The specimen sequenced was PBMCs. In nucleotide form, the sequence is TGTGCCAGCAGGGACATCCGAAGCTCTGGGGCCAACGTCCTGACTTTC. Its translation reads: CASRDIRSSGANVLTF.